This record looks at one T cell receptor beta chain sequence and its context. The sample originates from a study of read filtering for tumor transcriptome and immune sequencing. V shed 0 bases, J shed 0 bases, and the junction held 2 bases outside the gene matches. CDR1 and CDR2 (germline): SGDLS, YYNGEE. This CDR3 is 16 amino acids long. This library used approximately 370 ng RNA and molecular barcoded adaptors spanning alpha/delta and beta/gamma chains. TCRdb re-derived calls from the reads in MiXCR, one entry per CDR3 protein. The table lists 50,000 or so distinct CDR3 sequences, about 12% of them singletons, with around 15% in the top ten.

The gene calls are TRBV9 and TRBJ1-4; TRBD1 matches at 7 bases. The sequencing input was a population of CD138-negative cells sorted from bone marrow. This TCR came from a donor at least 40 years old with multiple myeloma. This chain's CDR3 is CASSVGDSATNEKLFF. CDR3 in DNA: TGTGCCAGCAGCGTAGGGGACAGTGCAACTAATGAAAAACTGTTTTTT.